Listed below are T cell receptor beta chains from one sample, sequenced in a study of shared clonotypes between healthy human individuals. TCRdb's table, derived via immunoSEQ multiplex PCR, lists solely in-frame clones and lacks some. The table records under 2,000,000 clones, roughly 95% of them present only once. Sample: naive CD8+ T cells sorted from blood. These receptors came from a man aged 18 to 35 in good health. The CDR3 runs from the conserved cysteine through the conserved F or W. The order of the fields is V gene, D gene, clone size, J gene, CDR3 protein, CDR3 DNA. The D gene is left open where the match is weak. Size tells how often a clone was seen (once, few, many) or the class of an expanded clone, and some rows leave it out.

V gene: TRBV14
D gene: -
clone size: -
J gene: TRBJ2-1
CDR3 protein: CASSHGTGGEQFF
CDR3 DNA: TGTGCCAGCAGCCACGGGACTGGTGGTGAGCAGTTCTTC

V gene: TRBV7-6
D gene: -
clone size: -
J gene: TRBJ1-5
CDR3 protein: CASSPGGGGQPQHF
CDR3 DNA: TGTGCCAGCAGCCCGGGGGGAGGTGGTCAGCCCCAGCATTTT

V gene: TRBV27
D gene: TRBD2
clone size: -
J gene: TRBJ2-3
CDR3 protein: CASSPGLAGGTDTQYF
CDR3 DNA: TGTGCCAGCAGTCCAGGACTAGCGGGGGGCACAGATACGCAGTATTTT

V gene: TRBV30
D gene: -
clone size: -
J gene: TRBJ1-6
CDR3 protein: CALDVYNSPLHF
CDR3 DNA: TGTGCCTTGGACGTTTATAATTCACCCCTCCACTTT

V gene: TRBV25-1
D gene: TRBD1
clone size: once
J gene: TRBJ2-3
CDR3 protein: CASSDLRQGGDTQYF
CDR3 DNA: TGTGCCAGCAGTGATCTTCGACAGGGCGGGGATACGCAGTATTTT

V gene: TRBV4-3
D gene: -
clone size: -
J gene: TRBJ2-2
CDR3 protein: CASSQDSFAGELFF
CDR3 DNA: TGCGCCAGCAGCCAAGATTCTTTCGCCGGGGAGCTGTTTTTT

V gene: TRBV27
D gene: TRBD2
clone size: -
J gene: TRBJ2-7
CDR3 protein: CASTPQTSAGVYEQYF
CDR3 DNA: TGTGCCAGCACCCCCCAGACTAGCGCGGGGGTCTACGAGCAGTACTTC

V gene: TRBV4-1
D gene: -
clone size: -
J gene: TRBJ1-3
CDR3 protein: CASSQAGQISGNTIYF
CDR3 DNA: TGCGCCAGCAGCCAGGCAGGACAGATTTCTGGAAACACCATATATTTT

V gene: TRBV27
D gene: -
clone size: -
J gene: TRBJ2-3
CDR3 protein: CASSQSPNTDTQYF
CDR3 DNA: TGTGCCAGCAGTCAGTCCCCTAACACAGATACGCAGTATTTT

V gene: TRBV2
D gene: TRBD1
clone size: few
J gene: TRBJ1-5
CDR3 protein: CASSGGQGNQPQHF
CDR3 DNA: TGTGCCAGCAGTGGGGGACAGGGTAATCAGCCCCAGCATTTT

V gene: TRBV5-5
D gene: TRBD1
clone size: -
J gene: TRBJ1-1
CDR3 protein: CASSWRDRVAVTEAFF
CDR3 DNA: TGTGCCAGCAGCTGGAGGGACAGGGTCGCGGTCACTGAAGCTTTCTTT

V gene: TRBV5-4
D gene: -
clone size: -
J gene: TRBJ2-5
CDR3 protein: CASSLVVGTQETQYF
CDR3 DNA: TGTGCCAGCAGCTTGGTGGTCGGTACGCAAGAGACCCAGTACTTC

V gene: TRBV10-3
D gene: -
clone size: -
J gene: TRBJ2-7
CDR3 protein: CAISDPTRSYEQYF
CDR3 DNA: TGTGCCATCAGCGACCCGACTAGATCCTACGAGCAGTACTTC

V gene: TRBV9
D gene: -
clone size: -
J gene: TRBJ1-1
CDR3 protein: CASSEGGENTEAFF
CDR3 DNA: TGTGCCAGCAGTGAGGGGGGCGAGAACACTGAAGCTTTCTTT

V gene: TRBV27
D gene: -
clone size: -
J gene: TRBJ2-6
CDR3 protein: CASSLWGGQALTF
CDR3 DNA: TGTGCCAGCAGTTTATGGGGGGGACAGGCCCTGACTTTC

V gene: TRBV4-1
D gene: -
clone size: -
J gene: TRBJ1-1
CDR3 protein: CASSQGPRQSHTEAFF
CDR3 DNA: TGCGCCAGCAGCCAGGGACCTCGACAGTCCCACACTGAAGCTTTCTTT

V gene: TRBV4-1
D gene: -
clone size: -
J gene: TRBJ1-2
CDR3 protein: CASSQDLRLGYTF
CDR3 DNA: TGCGCCAGCAGCCAAGACCTTCGCCTCGGCTACACCTTC

V gene: TRBV7-9
D gene: TRBD1
clone size: -
J gene: TRBJ2-7
CDR3 protein: CASSLMGTGSRPSYEQYF
CDR3 DNA: TGTGCCAGCAGCTTAATGGGGACAGGGTCTAGGCCCTCCTACGAGCAGTACTTC

V gene: TRBV29-1
D gene: -
clone size: -
J gene: TRBJ2-7
CDR3 protein: CSVDSGSEQYF
CDR3 DNA: TGCAGCGTTGATTCAGGGTCCGAGCAGTACTTC

V gene: TRBV4-3
D gene: -
clone size: -
J gene: TRBJ2-3
CDR3 protein: CASSQGDTGITDTQYF
CDR3 DNA: TGCGCCAGCAGCCAGGGGGATACAGGGATAACAGATACGCAGTATTTT

V gene: TRBV5-5
D gene: TRBD1
clone size: -
J gene: TRBJ1-6
CDR3 protein: CASSLVTGGFNSPLHF
CDR3 DNA: TGTGCCAGCAGCTTGGTGACAGGGGGATTTAATTCACCCCTCCACTTT

V gene: TRBV5-4
D gene: TRBD2
clone size: -
J gene: TRBJ2-7
CDR3 protein: CASSLSGGYEQYF
CDR3 DNA: TGTGCCAGCAGCCTCTCGGGAGGTTACGAGCAGTACTTC

V gene: TRBV11-2
D gene: TRBD2
clone size: -
J gene: TRBJ2-1
CDR3 protein: CASSHGGGAYNEQFF
CDR3 DNA: TGTGCCAGCAGCCATGGCGGGGGGGCCTACAATGAGCAGTTCTTC

V gene: TRBV19
D gene: -
clone size: -
J gene: TRBJ1-6
CDR3 protein: CASSVQGFSYNSPLHF
CDR3 DNA: TGTGCCAGTAGTGTTCAGGGCTTCTCCTATAATTCACCCCTCCACTTT

V gene: TRBV10-1
D gene: -
clone size: once
J gene: TRBJ2-7
CDR3 protein: CASSGRESYEQYF
CDR3 DNA: TGCGCCAGCAGTGGACGGGAGTCCTACGAGCAGTACTTC

V gene: TRBV2
D gene: -
clone size: -
J gene: TRBJ2-7
CDR3 protein: CASSDPSYEQYF
CDR3 DNA: TGTGCCAGCAGTGACCCCTCCTACGAGCAGTACTTC

V gene: TRBV5-1
D gene: -
clone size: -
J gene: TRBJ2-5
CDR3 protein: CASSSQETQYF
CDR3 DNA: TGCGCCAGCAGCTCACAAGAGACCCAGTACTTC

V gene: TRBV27
D gene: TRBD1
clone size: -
J gene: TRBJ1-2
CDR3 protein: CASTAVGTGYYGYTF
CDR3 DNA: TGTGCCAGCACCGCAGTGGGGACAGGGTACTATGGCTACACCTTC

V gene: TRBV6-5
D gene: -
clone size: -
J gene: TRBJ2-6
CDR3 protein: CASSQNPSGANVLTF
CDR3 DNA: TGTGCCAGCAGCCAGAACCCCTCTGGGGCCAACGTCCTGACTTTC

V gene: TRBV5-4
D gene: TRBD1
clone size: -
J gene: TRBJ1-2
CDR3 protein: CASSSTGGGYTF
CDR3 DNA: TGTGCCAGCAGCTCAACAGGGGGTGGCTACACCTTC

V gene: TRBV11-2
D gene: -
clone size: -
J gene: TRBJ1-3
CDR3 protein: CASSLEGGGILYGNTIYF
CDR3 DNA: TGTGCCAGCAGCTTAGAAGGAGGGGGGATCCTCTACGGAAACACCATATATTTT

V gene: TRBV6-1
D gene: -
clone size: -
J gene: TRBJ1-4
CDR3 protein: CASSEGFTNEKLFF
CDR3 DNA: TGTGCCAGCAGTGAAGGGTTTACTAATGAAAAACTGTTTTTT

V gene: TRBV13
D gene: TRBD2
clone size: -
J gene: TRBJ2-1
CDR3 protein: CASSLDPAGAYNEQFF
CDR3 DNA: TGTGCCAGCAGCTTAGACCCAGCGGGGGCCTACAATGAGCAGTTCTTC

V gene: TRBV5-8
D gene: -
clone size: -
J gene: TRBJ2-7
CDR3 protein: CASSDTGYEQYF
CDR3 DNA: TGTGCCAGCAGCGACACAGGCTACGAGCAGTACTTC

V gene: TRBV6-6
D gene: -
clone size: -
J gene: TRBJ2-2
CDR3 protein: CASSYSTAGELFF
CDR3 DNA: TGTGCCAGCAGTTACTCGACGGCCGGGGAGCTGTTTTTT

V gene: TRBV7-9
D gene: -
clone size: -
J gene: TRBJ2-7
CDR3 protein: CASSFRPNYEQYF
CDR3 DNA: TGTGCCAGCAGCTTCCGCCCTAACTACGAGCAGTACTTC

V gene: TRBV27
D gene: -
clone size: -
J gene: TRBJ2-1
CDR3 protein: CASSLGDPGDNEQFF
CDR3 DNA: TGTGCCAGCAGTTTAGGGGACCCAGGAGACAATGAGCAGTTCTTC

V gene: TRBV5-6
D gene: -
clone size: -
J gene: TRBJ2-2
CDR3 protein: CASSPTATGELFF
CDR3 DNA: TGTGCCAGCAGCCCGACAGCCACCGGGGAGCTGTTTTTT

V gene: TRBV30
D gene: -
clone size: -
J gene: TRBJ1-2
CDR3 protein: CAWSGTPRDYYGYTF
CDR3 DNA: TGTGCCTGGAGTGGGACGCCCCGGGACTACTATGGCTACACCTTC

V gene: TRBV6-5
D gene: -
clone size: -
J gene: TRBJ1-1
CDR3 protein: CASSYSGGTEAFF
CDR3 DNA: TGTGCCAGCAGTTACTCTGGGGGCACTGAAGCTTTCTTT

V gene: TRBV9
D gene: -
clone size: -
J gene: TRBJ2-3
CDR3 protein: CASDLGPLPDTQYF
CDR3 DNA: TGTGCCAGCGATCTCGGTCCGCTCCCAGATACGCAGTATTTT

V gene: TRBV6-6
D gene: TRBD2
clone size: -
J gene: TRBJ2-7
CDR3 protein: CASSYERGPHYEQYF
CDR3 DNA: TGTGCCAGCAGTTACGAGCGGGGACCCCACTACGAGCAGTACTTC

V gene: TRBV30
D gene: -
clone size: -
J gene: TRBJ2-7
CDR3 protein: CAWSGAGGGYGEQYF
CDR3 DNA: TGTGCCTGGAGTGGAGCAGGCGGGGGCTATGGCGAGCAGTACTTC

V gene: TRBV7-2
D gene: -
clone size: -
J gene: TRBJ2-7
CDR3 protein: CASSSLPGYEQYF
CDR3 DNA: TGTGCCAGCAGCTCCCTCCCGGGGTACGAGCAGTACTTC

V gene: TRBV4-1
D gene: -
clone size: -
J gene: TRBJ1-4
CDR3 protein: CASTRSVSATNEKLFF
CDR3 DNA: TGCGCCAGCACCCGGAGCGTTTCTGCAACTAATGAAAAACTGTTTTTT

V gene: TRBV7-9
D gene: -
clone size: -
J gene: TRBJ2-6
CDR3 protein: CASSLVGGILPVLTF
CDR3 DNA: TGTGCCAGCAGCTTAGTGGGAGGTATTCTTCCCGTCCTGACTTTC

V gene: TRBV2
D gene: TRBD1
clone size: -
J gene: TRBJ2-7
CDR3 protein: CASSRPGQAWEQYF
CDR3 DNA: TGTGCCAGCAGTAGACCGGGACAGGCCTGGGAGCAGTACTTC

V gene: TRBV5-6
D gene: TRBD2
clone size: once
J gene: TRBJ2-3
CDR3 protein: CASSWGDYSRTQYF
CDR3 DNA: TGTGCCAGCAGCTGGGGGGACTATTCGCGTACGCAGTATTTT

V gene: TRBV15
D gene: -
clone size: -
J gene: TRBJ1-3
CDR3 protein: CATSSGPGGSGNTIYF
CDR3 DNA: TGTGCCACCAGCAGCGGCCCGGGGGGCTCTGGAAACACCATATATTTT

V gene: TRBV7-2
D gene: TRBD1
clone size: -
J gene: TRBJ1-1
CDR3 protein: CASSLGDRGWNTEAFF
CDR3 DNA: TGTGCCAGCAGCTTAGGGGACAGGGGATGGAACACTGAAGCTTTCTTT

V gene: TRBV6-5
D gene: -
clone size: -
J gene: TRBJ1-5
CDR3 protein: CASSYSEGDQPQHF
CDR3 DNA: TGTGCCAGCAGTTACTCTGAGGGGGATCAGCCCCAGCATTTT

V gene: TRBV13
D gene: TRBD2
clone size: -
J gene: TRBJ2-1
CDR3 protein: CASSLGSVAGDTEQFF
CDR3 DNA: TGTGCCAGCAGCTTAGGGTCGGTAGCGGGGGATACGGAGCAGTTCTTC